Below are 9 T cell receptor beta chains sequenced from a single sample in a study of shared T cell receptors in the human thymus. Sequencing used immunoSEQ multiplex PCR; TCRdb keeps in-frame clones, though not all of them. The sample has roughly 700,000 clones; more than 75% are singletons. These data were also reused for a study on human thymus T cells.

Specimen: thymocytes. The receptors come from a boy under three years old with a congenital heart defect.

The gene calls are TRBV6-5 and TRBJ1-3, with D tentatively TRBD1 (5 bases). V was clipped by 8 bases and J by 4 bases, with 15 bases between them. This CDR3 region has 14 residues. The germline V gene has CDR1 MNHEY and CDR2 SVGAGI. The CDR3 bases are TGTGCCAGCGGCGGGGGGTCCTCCGGAAACACCATATATTTT. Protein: CASGGGSSGNTIYF.

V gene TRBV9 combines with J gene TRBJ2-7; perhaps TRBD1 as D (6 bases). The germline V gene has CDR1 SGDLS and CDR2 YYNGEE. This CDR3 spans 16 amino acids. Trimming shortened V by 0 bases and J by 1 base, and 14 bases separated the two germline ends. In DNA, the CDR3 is TGTGCCAGCAGCGTAGAAGGGGGTCCTCCGTCCTACGAGCAGTACTTC. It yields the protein CASSVEGGPPSYEQYF.

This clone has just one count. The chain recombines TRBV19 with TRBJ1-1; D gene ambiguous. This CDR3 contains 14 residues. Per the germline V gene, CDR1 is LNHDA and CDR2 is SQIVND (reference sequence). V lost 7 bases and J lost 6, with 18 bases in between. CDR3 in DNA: TGTGCCAGTATCCCCGGGGAGGGTCGAGCTGAAGCTTTCTTT. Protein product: CASIPGEGRAEAFF.

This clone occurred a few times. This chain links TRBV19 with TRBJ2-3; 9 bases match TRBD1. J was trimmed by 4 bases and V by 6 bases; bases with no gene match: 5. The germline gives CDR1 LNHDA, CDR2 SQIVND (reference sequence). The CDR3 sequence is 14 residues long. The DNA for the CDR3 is TGTGCCAGTAGACAGGGGGCGGTCCCAGATACGCAGTATTTT. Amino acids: CASRQGAVPDTQYF.

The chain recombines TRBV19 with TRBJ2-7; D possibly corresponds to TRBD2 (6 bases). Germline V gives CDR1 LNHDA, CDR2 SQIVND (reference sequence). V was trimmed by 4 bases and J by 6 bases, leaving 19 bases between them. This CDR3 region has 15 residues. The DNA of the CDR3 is TGTGCCAGTAGTACCGACGGGGACTGGGCCGGCGAGCAGTACTTC. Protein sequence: CASSTDGDWAGEQYF. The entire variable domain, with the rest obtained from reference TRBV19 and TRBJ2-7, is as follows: DGGITQSPKYLFRKEGQNVTLSCEQNLNHDAMYWYRQDPGQGLRLIYYSQIVNDFQKGDIAEGYSVSREKKESFPLTVTSAQKNPTAFYLCASSTDGDWAGEQYFGPGTRLTVT.

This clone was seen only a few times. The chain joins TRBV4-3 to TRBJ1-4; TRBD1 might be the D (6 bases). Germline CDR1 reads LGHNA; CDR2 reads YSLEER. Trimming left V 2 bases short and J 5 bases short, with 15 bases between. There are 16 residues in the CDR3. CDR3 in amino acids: CASSQTNRDTNEKLFF. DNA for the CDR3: TGCGCCAGCAGCCAAACAAACCGGGACACAAATGAAAAACTGTTTTTT.

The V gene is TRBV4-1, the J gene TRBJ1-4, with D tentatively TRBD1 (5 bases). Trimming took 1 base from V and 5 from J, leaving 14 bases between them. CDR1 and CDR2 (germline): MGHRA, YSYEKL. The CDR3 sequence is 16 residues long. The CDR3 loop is CASSQGPRADNEKLFF. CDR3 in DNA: TGCGCCAGCAGCCAAGGCCCCAGGGCTGACAATGAAAAACTGTTTTTT.

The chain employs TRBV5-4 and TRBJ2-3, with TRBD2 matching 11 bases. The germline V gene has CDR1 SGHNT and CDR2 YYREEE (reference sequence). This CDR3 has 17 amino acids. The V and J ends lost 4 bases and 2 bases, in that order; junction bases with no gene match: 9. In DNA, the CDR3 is TGTGCCAGCAGCCCGACTAGCGGGACCCACTCCACAGATACGCAGTATTTT. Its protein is CASSPTSGTHSTDTQYF.

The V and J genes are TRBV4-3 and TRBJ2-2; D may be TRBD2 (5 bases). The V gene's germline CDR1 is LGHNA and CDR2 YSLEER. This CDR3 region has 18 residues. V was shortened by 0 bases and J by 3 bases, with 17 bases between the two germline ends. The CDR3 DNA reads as TGCGCCAGCAGCCAAGAGCGGACGTTGACTATCGACACCGGGGAGCTGTTTTTT. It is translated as CASSQERTLTIDTGELFF.